The 31 T cell receptor beta chains below were found in one sample sequenced in a study of blood T cell repertoires in COVID-19. Assay: immunoSEQ multiplex PCR; the TCRdb copy retains only in-frame clones and omits some. Of around 270,000 clones in the sample, around 87% were seen once. Sample: peripheral blood. The source of these receptors is a woman between 50 and 59 years old with acute or convalescent COVID-19.

The V call is TRBV7-2, the J call TRBJ1-4; perhaps TRBD1 as D (6 bases). The CDR3 spans 14 residues. Germline CDR1 reads SGHTA; CDR2 reads FQGNSA. V lost 2 bases and J 5 bases, leaving 9 bases between the germline ends. CDR3 nucleotides: TGTGCCAGCAGCTTAATTAGGGGGAATGAAAAACTGTTTTTT. It translates to CASSLIRGNEKLFF.

This chain links TRBV18 with TRBJ1-1, with TRBD1 matching 7 bases. The germline gives CDR1 KGHSH, CDR2 LQKENI. Trimming at V came to 0 bases and at J to 5 bases, leaving 6 bases not matched to a gene. This CDR3 contains 15 residues. DNA of the CDR3: TGTGCCAGCTCACCACCAGGGGGCGTGGGGACTGAAGCTTTCTTT. This sequence encodes CASSPPGGVGTEAFF.

This rearrangement joins TRBV19 to TRBJ2-5; no clear D gene. Germline CDR1 is LNHDA and CDR2 is SQIVND (reference sequence). V was shortened by 8 bases and J by 2 bases, with 12 bases between the two germline ends. This CDR3 has 13 residues. The CDR3 DNA reads TGTGCCAGTGCTCAGGTGTTGCAAGAGACCCAGTACTTC. It translates to CASAQVLQETQYF.

V and J are TRBV11-3 and TRBJ2-7; D perhaps matches TRBD2 (5 bases). This CDR3 is built from 13 residues. V lost 4 bases and J 4 bases, leaving 11 bases between the germline ends. CDR1 and CDR2 from the germline V gene are SGHNT and YENEEA. The CDR3 sequence is CASSSGRGYEQYF. CDR3 DNA: TGTGCCAGCAGCTCTGGTCGGGGTTACGAGCAGTACTTC.

The J gene is TRBJ2-1, the V gene TRBV27, with D possibly being TRBD2 (6 bases). CDR1 is MNHEY, CDR2 SMNVEV, per germline (reference sequence). The V and J ends lost 4 bases and 0 bases respectively, with 13 bases between them. The CDR3 is 16 amino acids. The CDR3 protein is CASSYGAGYSYNEQFF. In DNA form, the CDR3 reads TGTGCCAGCAGTTACGGAGCGGGCTACTCCTACAATGAGCAGTTCTTC.

The chain employs TRBV6-1 and TRBJ2-5, with a weak D call TRBD2 (6 bases). From germline, CDR1 is MNHNS and CDR2 SASEGT. This CDR3 has 16 amino acids. V lost 1 base to trimming and J lost 1 base, with 13 bases between them. The CDR3 bases are TGTGCCAGCAGTGAAGTATTCCAGGGAGGCCAAGAGACCCAGTACTTC. Protein product: CASSEVFQGGQETQYF.

This clone appeared a few times. The chain joins TRBV19 to TRBJ2-1; TRBD2 matches 10 bases. From germline, CDR1 is LNHDA and CDR2 SQIVND (reference sequence). The CDR3 is made up of 15 amino acids. The J segment lost 7 bases and the V segment lost 6 bases, leaving 9 bases of the junction unmatched. CDR3 bases: TGTGCCAGTAGGGAAGCGGGGGGGCCGAGGAATGAGCAGTTCTTC. It yields the protein CASREAGGPRNEQFF.

The CDR3 nucleotides read TGCGCCAGCAGCCCTACTTCGGGCTACGAGCAGTACTTC. The encoded protein is CASSPTSGYEQYF. The gene calls are TRBV5-1 and TRBJ2-7; D not certain. The V end lost 4 bases, the J end lost 3 bases, and 11 bases lay between the germline ends. This CDR3 has 13 residues. CDR1 is SGHRS, CDR2 YFSETQ, per germline.

The chain couples TRBV29-1 to TRBJ2-1; TRBD2 matches at 10 bases. Germline loops: CDR1 SQVTM, CDR2 ANQGSEA. The CDR3 is 14 residues long. Unmatched junction bases numbered 3, after V lost 4 bases and J lost 3 bases. CDR3 sequence reads: CSVVASGSYNEQFF. Here the CDR3 DNA reads TGCAGCGTTGTGGCTAGCGGGAGCTACAATGAGCAGTTCTTC.

The chain has TRBV19 and TRBJ2-1; TRBD2 is a possible D gene (6 bases). This CDR3 has 16 amino acids. Germline loops: CDR1 LNHDA, CDR2 SQIVND (reference sequence). V dropped 4 bases and J dropped 9 bases, with 22 bases sitting between them. The CDR3 is CASSKWDGGTKGEQFF. In DNA, the CDR3 is TGTGCCAGTAGTAAATGGGACGGCGGGACCAAGGGTGAGCAGTTCTTC.

The V gene is TRBV13, the J gene TRBJ2-1; 9 positions agree with TRBD2. Germline V gene data show CDR1 as PRHDT and CDR2 as FYEKMQ (reference sequence). V gave up 5 bases and J gave up 5 bases; unmatched junction bases: 7. CDR3 length: 15 residues. CDR3 region: CASSPIAGVHNEQFF. The CDR3 DNA reads TGTGCCAGCAGCCCCATAGCGGGAGTGCACAATGAGCAGTTCTTC.

The chain employs TRBV23-1 and TRBJ2-1; 7 bases match TRBD2. TRBV23-1 is reported as an ORF; its role is uncertain. Trimming took 4 bases from V and 4 from J; bases not matched to a gene: 10. The CDR3 totals 16 residues. The DNA of the CDR3 is TGCGCCAGCAGTCCGCATGAAGCGGGGCGATACAATGAGCAGTTCTTC. It specifies CASSPHEAGRYNEQFF.

A single count supports this clone. The V call is TRBV27, the J call TRBJ2-7; 7 positions agree with TRBD1. V lost 5 bases, J lost 2 bases, and 3 bases stayed unmatched. The germline CDR1 and CDR2 sequences are MNHEY and SMNVEV (reference sequence). The CDR3 extends over 13 amino acids. DNA of the CDR3: TGTGCCAGCAGTGGGGACAGACCCTACGAGCAGTACTTC. Its protein is CASSGDRPYEQYF.

The rearrangement uses TRBV7-2 and TRBJ1-6; D remains ambiguous. There are 16 residues in the CDR3. CDR1 is SGHTA and CDR2 is FQGNSA in the germline V gene. V lost 1 base, J lost 0 bases, and 7 bases lay in between. Here the CDR3 DNA reads TGTGCCAGCAGCTTAGTTGGGAGCTCCTATAATTCACCCCTCCACTTT. Translating it yields CASSLVGSSYNSPLHF. Looking up the rest from reference TRBV7-2 and TRBJ1-6 gives the full variable domain: GAGVSQSPSNKVTEKGKDVELRCDPISGHTALYWYRQSLGQGLEFLIYFQGNSAPDKSGLPSDRFSAERTGGSVSTLTIQRTQQEDSAVYLCASSLVGSSYNSPLHFGNGTRLTVT.

The rearrangement joins TRBV19 to TRBJ2-1, with 8 bases matching TRBD2. V lost 3 bases, J lost 0 bases, and 7 bases stayed unmatched. Germline CDR1 is LNHDA and CDR2 is SQIVND (reference sequence). The CDR3 has 17 residues. CDR3 residues: CASSMILAVFSYNEQFF. The CDR3 DNA follows: TGTGCCAGTAGTATGATACTAGCGGTTTTCTCCTACAATGAGCAGTTCTTC. Based on the CDR3 plus reference TRBV19 and TRBJ2-1, the full variable domain is DGGITQSPKYLFRKEGQNVTLSCEQNLNHDAMYWYRQDPGQGLRLIYYSQIVNDFQKGDIAEGYSVSREKKESFPLTVTSAQKNPTAFYLCASSMILAVFSYNEQFFGPGTRLTVL.

The chain has TRBV28 and TRBJ2-1; 8 positions agree with TRBD2. Germline V gene lookup returns CDR1 MDHEN and CDR2 SYDVKM. J gave up 3 bases and V 5 bases, and 0 bases lay outside the gene matches. The CDR3 spans 13 residues. The CDR3 sequence is CASSGTSYNEQFF. The DNA for the CDR3 is TGTGCCAGCAGTGGGACTAGCTACAATGAGCAGTTCTTC.

V is TRBV28 and J is TRBJ1-5; 8 nucleotides agree with TRBD1. The CDR3 contains 15 residues. Germline V CDR1 and CDR2: MDHEN, SYDVKM. V dropped 1 base and J dropped 6; count of bases not matched to a gene: 5. CDR3: CASSLSDRETQPQHF. Written as DNA, the CDR3 is TGTGCCAGCAGTTTATCGGACAGGGAGACTCAGCCCCAGCATTTT.

The gene calls are TRBV10-3 and TRBJ2-1, with 7 bases matching TRBD2. This CDR3 has 17 amino acids. The germline CDR1 and CDR2 sequences are ENHRY and SYGVKD. V lost 3 bases, J lost 6 bases, and 14 bases stayed unmatched. In DNA, the CDR3 is TGTGCCATCAGTGATCCCGGGGGAGGGAGGCCCTCCAATGAGCAGTTCTTC. Its protein product is CAISDPGGGRPSNEQFF.

This chain joins TRBV15 and TRBJ2-5; 8 bases map to TRBD2. V lost 1 base and J lost 4; bases outside the gene matches: 5. The CDR3 sequence is 15 residues long. In germline, CDR1 is LNHNV, CDR2 YYDKDF (reference sequence). CDR3 amino acids: CATSRAGTRGETQYF. As DNA, the CDR3 is TGTGCCACCAGCAGAGCCGGGACTAGAGGAGAGACCCAGTACTTC.

The chain is built from TRBV4-1 and TRBJ2-1; 8 positions agree with TRBD2. This CDR3 is 16 amino acids long. Per germline, CDR1 MGHRA and CDR2 YSYEKL. Losses at the gene ends were 1 base for V and 4 bases for J; bases not matched to a gene: 6. The DNA for the CDR3 is TGCGCCAGCAGCCAAGCTCTAGCGGGCCGGTACAATGAGCAGTTCTTC. It encodes CASSQALAGRYNEQFF.

The gene calls are TRBV5-1 and TRBJ1-6; 7 bases line up with TRBD1. V shed 7 bases and J 7 bases; nucleotides not matched to a gene: 8. The CDR3 covers 14 residues. Germline CDR1 SGHRS, CDR2 YFSETQ. The CDR3 here is CASGTGTANSPLHF. CDR3 DNA: TGCGCCAGCGGAACCGGGACAGCAAATTCACCCCTCCACTTT. Full variable domain (outside the CDR3, taken from reference TRBV5-1 and TRBJ1-6): KAGVTQTPRYLIKTRGQQVTLSCSPISGHRSVSWYQQTPGQGLQFLFEYFSETQRNKGNFPGRFSGRQFSNSRSEMNVSTLELGDSALYLCASGTGTANSPLHFGNGTRLTVT.

The gene calls are TRBV24-1 and TRBJ2-5; TRBD1 aligns across 7 bases. This CDR3 contains 16 residues. The germline V gene has CDR1 KGHDR and CDR2 SFDVKD. V lost 4 bases, J lost 0 bases, and 7 bases stayed unmatched. The CDR3 spells CATSEPGQIDQETQYF. CDR3 bases: TGTGCCACCAGTGAGCCGGGACAGATAGACCAAGAGACCCAGTACTTC.

V gene TRBV7-3 combines with J gene TRBJ1-1, with TRBD1 identical over 7 bases. V dropped 2 bases and J dropped 4; count of bases not matched to a gene: 7. The CDR3 consists of 15 residues. CDR1 and CDR2 from the germline V gene are SGHTA and FQGTGA. CDR3 nucleotide sequence: TGTGCCAGCAGCTTAGGTGACAGGGTAAGCACTGAAGCTTTCTTT. Amino acid sequence: CASSLGDRVSTEAFF.

The V and J genes are TRBV25-1 and TRBJ1-3; 7 bases align to TRBD1. V trimming: 8 bases; J trimming: 3 bases; junction bases outside the gene matches: 4. There are 13 residues in the CDR3. CDR1 and CDR2 (germline): MGHDK, SYGVNS. The CDR3, as DNA: TGTGCCAGCGGTCAGGGGGGTGGAAACACCATATATTTT. Translated: CASGQGGGNTIYF.

The V gene is TRBV21-1, the J gene TRBJ2-2; the D call of TRBD1 is as the table states it, not checked on the DNA. TRBV21-1 is flagged as a pseudogene. The CDR3 sequence is 16 residues long. CDR3 nucleotide sequence: TGTGCCAGCAGCCCCCCGGGACCAGGGGCGGACCGGGGAGCTGTTTTT. It is translated as CASSPPGPGADRGAVF.

In its sample, this clone was seen once. The chain has TRBV6-5 and TRBJ1-1; D gene uncertain. CDR1 and CDR2 from the germline V gene are MNHEY and SVGAGI. Trimming shortened V by 2 bases and J by 10 bases, and 14 bases separated the two germline ends. This CDR3 is built from 13 residues. CDR3 sequence: CASSYPLREGAFF. Here the CDR3 DNA reads TGTGCCAGCAGTTACCCACTAAGGGAGGGAGCTTTCTTT.

The table lists this clone with a few counts. DNA of the CDR3: TGTGCCAGCAGCTTGACAGGGATTCCGCCTAACTATGGCTACACCTTC. This gives the protein CASSLTGIPPNYGYTF. This chain connects TRBV5-6 to TRBJ1-2; D might be TRBD1 (6 bases). The germline CDR1 and CDR2 sequences are SGHDT and YYEEEE. The CDR3 totals 16 residues. The germline V and J ends were trimmed by 1 base and 0 bases, with 13 bases remaining between them.

V is TRBV7-9 and J is TRBJ2-7; TRBD1 agrees at 10 bases. This CDR3 has 17 amino acids. The germline CDR1 and CDR2 sequences are SEHNR and FQNEAQ (reference sequence). The ends lost 4 bases at V and 0 bases at J; junction bases unmatched: 9. The CDR3 region has the DNA TGTGCCAGCAGCTCAAAAGCCGGGACAGGGGACTCCTACGAGCAGTACTTC. It codes for CASSSKAGTGDSYEQYF.

This chain uses TRBV28 with TRBJ1-1; D might be TRBD1 (5 bases). This CDR3 comprises 13 residues. CDR1 MDHEN and CDR2 SYDVKM come from the germline V gene. V was trimmed by 6 bases and J by 0 bases, leaving 8 bases between them. CDR3 sequence (DNA): TGTGCCAGCAGGTCGGGGGTGAACACTGAAGCTTTCTTT. Amino acid sequence: CASRSGVNTEAFF.

This chain links TRBV19 with TRBJ1-5, with D maybe TRBD1 (6 bases). The germline gives CDR1 LNHDA, CDR2 SQIVND (reference sequence). This CDR3 is built from 16 residues. Trimming removed 6 bases at V and 6 bases at J, with 21 bases between. Here the CDR3 DNA reads TGTGCCAGTAGCCCCAAGGGGGGGGTCCTGTCTCAGCCCCAGCATTTT. It is translated as CASSPKGGVLSQPQHF.

This clone appeared a few times. The chain uses TRBV5-6 and TRBJ2-7, with 8 bases identical to TRBD1. V was clipped by 4 bases and J by 0 bases; unmatched bases: 9. There are 16 residues in the CDR3. From germline, CDR1 is SGHDT and CDR2 YYEEEE. The CDR3 loop is CASSHTTGDRSYEQYF. The CDR3 DNA reads TGTGCCAGCAGCCATACGACAGGGGATCGCTCCTACGAGCAGTACTTC.